The 31 T cell receptor beta chains presented below share a single source sample, sequenced in a study of blood T cells in healthy people across ages (dated by TCRdb to 2015 to 2017). Libraries were made using 5' RACE. The run used an Illumina HiSeq 2500. The second PCR ran for roughly 6 to 11 cycles and used a J-beta primer mix along with a sample-barcoded 5' primer. TCRdb redid the processing of the public reads, applying fastp at Q25 and MiXCR, and retained in-frame beta chains. Entries are consolidated by CDR3 protein sequence, retaining the most common genes and DNA. In all, the sample holds 1.5 million to 1.8 million distinct CDR3 sequences, and roughly 43% of those were seen once. The top ten clones comprise around 4% of the sample. Specimen: blood. The receptor set was obtained from a woman aged 18-29 years in good health.

This clonotype was counted only a few times. The V and J genes are TRBV12-3 or TRBV12-4 and TRBJ1-2; 9 bases line up with TRBD1. The CDR3 covers 11 residues. J gave up 8 bases and V 11 bases, and 6 bases lay outside the gene matches. CDR3 bases: TGTGCCCTACAGGGGGCAGGAGGCTACACCTTC. Amino acids: CALQGAGGYTF.

This chain joins TRBV12-3 or TRBV12-4 and TRBJ1-2, with D unclear. V shed 5 bases and J shed 0 bases, with 10 bases lying between them. There are 14 residues in the CDR3. CDR3 DNA sequence: TGTGCCAGCAGTGGGCGGTTCTCTAACTATGGCTACACCTTC. Protein product: CASSGRFSNYGYTF.

The chain joins TRBV3-1 to TRBJ2-7; D is possibly TRBD2 (5 bases). This CDR3 spans 13 amino acids. V was cut by 5 bases and J by 7 bases, with 15 bases left in between. CDR1 is LGHDT, CDR2 YNNKEL, per germline (reference sequence). The CDR3 reads CASSSHPRGEQYF. Written as DNA, the CDR3 is TGTGCCAGCAGCTCACATCCTCGGGGAGAGCAGTACTTC.

This clonotype was detected a few times. The chain links TRBV6-2 or TRBV6-3 to TRBJ2-1, with TRBD1 matching over 7 bases. The junction had 10 bases not matched to a gene; V was cut back by 2 bases and J by 9 bases. The CDR3 sequence is 15 residues long. Germline V gene sequence: CDR1 MNHEY, CDR2 SVGEGT. The CDR3 sequence: CASSYHRDSKFEQFF. The CDR3 DNA reads as TGTGCCAGCAGTTACCATAGGGACAGTAAGTTTGAGCAGTTCTTC.

This clonotype was seen a few times. V is TRBV11-2 and J is TRBJ2-5; the D gene is possibly TRBD1 (6 bases). The V gene's germline CDR1 is SGHAT and CDR2 FQNNGV. Trimming took 8 bases from V and 4 from J, leaving 14 bases between them. This CDR3 is 13 amino acids long. DNA of the CDR3: TGTGCCAGCCTACAGGGTAATTCAGAGACCCAGTACTTC. The encoded protein is CASLQGNSETQYF.

The chain carries TRBV7-9 and TRBJ1-1; weak D call: TRBD1 (5 bases). Trimming stripped 3 bases from V and 4 bases from J, with 12 bases between. CDR1 and CDR2 from the germline V gene are SEHNR and FQNEAQ (reference sequence). The CDR3 spans 14 residues. DNA of the CDR3: TGTGCCAGCAGCTTCAGACAGCAGATCACTGAAGCTTTCTTT. This sequence encodes CASSFRQQITEAFF.

This chain connects TRBV11-1 to TRBJ2-7; TRBD1 or TRBD2 may be the D gene (5 bases each). CDR3 length: 15 residues. V was pared by 1 base and J by 7 bases, with 17 bases between. The germline gives CDR1 SGHAT, CDR2 FQDESV (reference sequence). DNA of the CDR3: TGTGCCAGCAGCTTAGATTTTCGGGACGTCCCTGAGCAGTACTTC. Translation gives CASSLDFRDVPEQYF.

This clonotype was seen a few times. The chain is built from TRBV12-3 or TRBV12-4 and TRBJ2-7; TRBD2 matches 12 bases. The CDR3 contains 14 residues. The junction had 5 bases not matched to a gene; V was cut back by 5 bases and J by 6 bases. CDR3 region: CASSRLAGGIEQYF. CDR3 nucleotides: TGTGCCAGCAGTCGGCTAGCGGGAGGGATCGAGCAGTACTTC.

The chain is built from TRBV3-1 and TRBJ2-1; TRBD2 agrees at 8 bases. From germline, CDR1 is LGHDT and CDR2 YNNKEL (reference sequence). The trim removed 4 bases at V and 3 bases at J, leaving 11 bases unmatched. The CDR3 runs 17 residues. The CDR3 reads CASSPRKFSGDYNEQFF. DNA for the CDR3: TGTGCCAGCAGCCCCAGGAAGTTTAGCGGGGACTACAATGAGCAGTTCTTC.

The chain combines TRBV20-1 with TRBJ2-1; D not resolved. CDR3 length: 13 amino acids. The ends were cut back, 5 bases at V and 8 bases at J, with 16 bases in the middle. Germline lookup yields CDR1 DFQATT and CDR2 SNEGSKA (reference sequence). CDR3 DNA sequence: TGCAGTGCTCATTACACACCCTGGGATGAGCAGTTCTTC. The encoded protein is CSAHYTPWDEQFF.

This clonotype was detected a few times. The genes are TRBV12-5 and TRBJ2-3; 7 bases align to TRBD2. The CDR3 runs to 16 residues. Germline CDR1 and CDR2: LGHNT and FRNRAP. Losses at the gene ends were 0 bases for V and 5 bases for J; bases not matched to a gene: 8. In DNA form, the CDR3 reads TGTGCTAGTGGTTTGGTCCCGGGACTACCCGGAGATACGCAGTATTTT. The encoded protein is CASGLVPGLPGDTQYF.

This clonotype was recorded a few times. The CDR3 here is CASSPQTGLAYSYEQYF. DNA for the CDR3: TGTGCCAGCAGTCCCCAGACGGGACTAGCGTACTCCTACGAGCAGTACTTC. This sequence joins TRBV28 and TRBJ2-7; 10 nucleotides match TRBD2. Germline assignment: CDR1 MDHEN and CDR2 SYDVKM. With V trimmed by 5 bases and J by 0 bases, 10 bases remained unmatched. This CDR3 region has 17 residues.

The chain is built from TRBV27 and TRBJ2-1, with 7 bases aligning to TRBD2. This CDR3 region has 16 residues. Germline CDR1 and CDR2: MNHEY and SMNVEV (reference sequence). Trimming at V came to 7 bases and at J to 2 bases, leaving 11 bases not matched to a gene. CDR3 loop: CASNPLLAATYNEQFF. The CDR3 region has the DNA TGTGCCAGCAATCCCCTCCTAGCGGCAACCTACAATGAGCAGTTCTTC.

The chain couples TRBV12-3 or TRBV12-4 to TRBJ2-1; D gene ambiguous. Trimming left V 5 bases short and J 10 bases short, with 15 bases between. This CDR3 spans 13 amino acids. In DNA, the CDR3 is TGTGCCAGCAGTCTTGCGGAACTTACCGAGCAGTTCTTC. It encodes CASSLAELTEQFF.

This chain uses TRBV10-3 with TRBJ2-1; tentative D call: TRBD2 (6 bases). The germline V gene encodes CDR1 ENHRY and CDR2 SYGVKD. CDR3 size: 13 residues. The V gene lost 6 bases and the J gene lost 10 bases, with 16 bases spanning the gap. CDR3 bases: TGTGCCATCAGCCGGGAGTCGGGAGAAGAGCAGTTCTTC. This gives the protein CAISRESGEEQFF.

This chain connects TRBV29-1 to TRBJ2-1, with 9 bases identical to TRBD1. CDR3 length equals 15 residues. Germline V gene lookup returns CDR1 SQVTM and CDR2 ANQGSEA. This chain's CDR3 is CRVTTGTGRFNEQFF. CDR3 DNA sequence: TGCAGGGTTACCACCGGGACAGGGAGGTTCAATGAGCAGTTCTTC.

This clonotype came up a few times. The V call is TRBV9, the J call TRBJ2-7; 7 bases are shared with TRBD1. J gave up 7 bases and V 4 bases, and 8 bases lay outside the gene matches. The CDR3 length is 13 residues. Germline-derived CDR1 and CDR2 are SGDLS and YYNGEE. The CDR3 DNA follows: TGTGCCAGCAGCCCTCAGGGGGTCGGGGAGCAGTACTTC. This sequence encodes CASSPQGVGEQYF.

The rearrangement uses TRBV4-3 and TRBJ1-5; D perhaps matches TRBD1 (5 bases). V was cut by 0 bases and J by 2 bases, with 14 bases left in between. The V gene's germline CDR1 is LGHNA and CDR2 YSLEER. The CDR3 is 17 amino acids. The CDR3 is CASSQEGEGRRNQPQHF. In DNA form, the CDR3 reads TGCGCCAGCAGCCAAGAGGGTGAGGGGCGCCGCAATCAGCCCCAGCATTTT.

This clonotype was seen only a few times. The rearrangement joins TRBV29-1 to TRBJ2-7; 8 positions match TRBD2. Trimming at V came to 6 bases and at J to 0 bases, leaving 4 bases not matched to a gene. In germline, CDR1 is SQVTM, CDR2 ANQGSEA. The CDR3 is made up of 13 amino acids. CDR3 sequence reads: CSVGTRVSYEQYF. CDR3 coding DNA: TGCAGCGTCGGGACTAGAGTCTCCTACGAGCAGTACTTC.

A remark on this clonotype: The conserved final phenylalanine or tryptophan is absent from the CDR3, which likely points to a read error. This chain joins TRBV4-1 and TRBJ2-1, with TRBD2 matching 9 bases. This CDR3 comprises 18 residues. CDR1 and CDR2 (germline): MGHRA, YSYEKL. V lost 0 bases, J lost 4 bases, and 10 bases stayed unmatched. The chain's CDR3 is CASSQELAGPGWYNEQFV. The CDR3 nucleotides are TGCGCCAGCAGCCAAGAACTAGCGGGCCCCGGGTGGTACAATGAGCAGTTCGTC.

CDR3 loop: CASSQDYGNYGYTF. The CDR3 nucleotides are TGCGCCAGCAGCCAAGATTACGGTAACTATGGCTACACCTTC. The chain is built from TRBV4-1 and TRBJ1-2; D ambiguous. CDR1 and CDR2 (germline): MGHRA, YSYEKL. V was clipped by 0 bases and J by 1 base, with 6 bases between them. This CDR3 is 14 amino acids long.

This chain links TRBV4-1 with TRBJ2-3; perhaps TRBD2 as D (6 bases). V lost 6 bases and J lost 6, with 13 bases in between. The CDR3 is 13 amino acids. The germline V gene encodes CDR1 MGHRA and CDR2 YSYEKL. CDR3 sequence: CASRIGGVDTQYF. For the CDR3, the DNA is TGCGCCAGCAGAATTGGCGGGGTGGATACGCAGTATTTT.

The CDR3, as DNA: TGTGCCAGCAGTGAAGGGGGGGGTAATGAAAAACTGTTTTTT. It specifies CASSEGGGNEKLFF. The chain uses TRBV25-1 and TRBJ1-4; weak D call: TRBD1 (5 bases). The ends were cut back, 2 bases at V and 4 bases at J, with 8 bases in the middle. The CDR3 covers 14 residues. The V gene's germline CDR1 is MGHDK and CDR2 SYGVNS.

This clonotype came up once. The chain uses TRBV7-6 and TRBJ2-3; 10 bases map to TRBD2. Per the germline V gene, CDR1 is SGHVS and CDR2 is FNYEAQ. This CDR3 is built from 15 residues. V dropped 6 bases and J dropped 6; count of bases not matched to a gene: 9. Here the CDR3 DNA reads TGTGCCAGCAGTCGAAGCGGGGGGGCTTTTGATACGCAGTATTTT. Translation gives CASSRSGGAFDTQYF.

The chain couples TRBV7-2 to TRBJ2-7; the D gene could be TRBD1 or TRBD2 (5 bases each). From germline, CDR1 is SGHTA and CDR2 FQGNSA. The CDR3 has 12 amino acids. The V and J ends lost 4 bases and 4 bases respectively, with 8 bases between them. CDR3 loop: CASSWGNYEQYF. The CDR3 DNA is TGTGCCAGCAGCTGGGGGAATTACGAGCAGTACTTC.

There are a few counts of this clonotype. The CDR3 DNA reads TGCGCCAGCAGCCCTTCCCCGATGGATTACAATGAGCAGTTCTTC. It translates to CASSPSPMDYNEQFF. The rearrangement uses TRBV4-1 and TRBJ2-1; D is uncertain. Germline CDR1 is MGHRA and CDR2 is YSYEKL. V lost 4 bases and J lost 4, with 14 bases in between. The CDR3 covers 15 residues.

V and J are TRBV11-2 and TRBJ1-2; D may be TRBD1 (5 bases). The germline V and J ends were trimmed by 5 bases and 4 bases, with 11 bases remaining between them. Germline CDR1 reads SGHAT; CDR2 reads FQNNGV. CDR3 length: 13 amino acids. In DNA, the CDR3 is TGTGCCAGCAGCCGAAACGGGGGCTATGGCTACACCTTC. This translates into CASSRNGGYGYTF.

This clonotype was detected a few times. The rearrangement joins TRBV29-1 to TRBJ2-7, with 8 bases identical to TRBD2. The CDR3 runs to 12 residues. J was trimmed by 10 bases and V by 4 bases; bases with no gene match: 9. Germline V gene lookup returns CDR1 SQVTM and CDR2 ANQGSEA. CDR3 nucleotide sequence: TGCAGCGTTGTTTTAGCGGGGCTCCCCCAGTACTTC. This encodes CSVVLAGLPQYF.

CDR3 loop: CASSLAAGGPNEQYF. Written as DNA, the CDR3 is TGTGCCAGCAGCTTAGCAGCGGGAGGGCCAAATGAGCAGTACTTC. The rearrangement uses TRBV7-2 and TRBJ2-7; 10 nucleotides match TRBD2. The V segment lost 0 bases and the J segment 7 bases; nucleotides outside the gene matches: 6. Germline lookup yields CDR1 SGHTA and CDR2 FQGNSA. The CDR3 has 15 amino acids.

This clonotype showed up just a few times. The rearrangement joins TRBV20-1 to TRBJ2-1, with TRBD2 matching over 8 bases. Unmatched junction bases numbered 8, after V lost 5 bases and J lost 8 bases. Germline CDR1 reads DFQATT; CDR2 reads SNEGSKA (reference sequence). This CDR3 has 13 residues. The CDR3 bases are TGCAGTGCTCGAACGGGAGGGCCAGATGAGCAGTTCTTC. Its translation: CSARTGGPDEQFF.

The chain couples TRBV9 to TRBJ2-3; unclear D gene. CDR3 length: 15 residues. The V gene's germline CDR1 is SGDLS and CDR2 YYNGEE. Trimming took 0 bases from V and 0 from J, leaving 8 bases between them. CDR3 sequence reads: CASSVGATSTDTQYF. The CDR3 DNA is TGTGCCAGCAGCGTAGGAGCGACCAGCACAGATACGCAGTATTTT.